Below are 5 T cell receptor beta chains sequenced from a single sample in a study of early stage breast cancer tumors. Sequencing used immunoSEQ multiplex PCR; TCRdb keeps in-frame clones, though not all of them. Of tens of thousands of clones listed, around 72% are singletons. The sequenced sample was blood. These receptors all come from a person between 50 and 60 years old with breast cancer.

This chain uses TRBV5-6 with TRBJ2-1; D perhaps matches TRBD2 (6 bases). Trimming removed 1 base at V and 8 bases at J, with 19 bases between. This CDR3 is built from 16 residues. The germline gives CDR1 SGHDT, CDR2 YYEEEE. The DNA for the CDR3 is TGTGCCAGCAGCTTGTCCCTCGGGCGGGGCTGGGATGAGCAGTTCTTC. Translated, it gives CASSLSLGRGWDEQFF.

This clone was recorded a few times. The V gene is TRBV7-8, the J gene TRBJ1-5; D uncertain. Germline-derived CDR1 and CDR2 are SGHVS and FQNEAQ. The CDR3 sequence is 16 residues long. Trimming cost V 6 bases and J 6 bases, with 21 bases left between them. Written as DNA, the CDR3 is TGTGCCAGCAGTCCCGCGGGCCCTGTGGGCCGTCAGCCCCAGCATTTT. The encoded protein is CASSPAGPVGRQPQHF.

V usage is TRBV2 and J usage is TRBJ1-4; D remains unclear. Trimming took off 6 bases at V and 9 bases at J, with 14 bases between the two ends. Germline-derived CDR1 and CDR2 are SNHLY and FYNNEI. The CDR3 is made up of 13 amino acids. The CDR3, as DNA: TGTGCCAGCAGCGACGACTACCGCCAAAAACTGTTTTTT. Translating it yields CASSDDYRQKLFF.

There are a few counts of this clone. The chain combines TRBV11-3 with TRBJ2-5, with 9 positions matching TRBD1. CDR3 length: 15 residues. V shed 4 bases, J shed 3 bases, and the junction held 6 bases outside the gene matches. The germline gives CDR1 SGHNT, CDR2 YENEEA. The CDR3 sequence is CASSSDRDREETQYF. The CDR3 region has the DNA TGTGCCAGCAGCTCTGACCGGGACAGGGAAGAGACCCAGTACTTC.

The V gene is TRBV6-1, the J gene TRBJ1-2; D may be TRBD1 (5 bases). The ends were cut back, 3 bases at V and 2 bases at J, with 16 bases in the middle. Germline CDR1 reads MNHNS; CDR2 reads SASEGT. The CDR3 spans 16 residues. The CDR3 nucleotides are TGTGCCAGCAGTGAGGACGGGGGACCCTCAAACTATGGCTACACCTTC. It specifies CASSEDGGPSNYGYTF.